Included here is one T cell receptor beta chain sequence, with context. Its specificity is not known. CDR3 length: 15 amino acids. Germline CDR1 is SGDLS and CDR2 is YYNGEE. V lost 0 bases, J lost 6 bases, and 14 bases lay in between. This table comes from immunoSEQ multiplex PCR, and its TCRdb copy is limited to in-frame clones, with some not included. The sample yields 100,000 to 130,000 clones, about 90% seen once. This record comes from a study of T cell responses to AZD1222 COVID-19 vaccine. Points from the study as a whole: Of the AZD1222 recipients, only six or seven were seropositive at baseline. Unmutated variant regions are reportedly the target of nearly half of TCRs that are spike-specific. Samples come after the peak T cell response, not at day 14. Females outnumbered males among donors, who were mostly white British; clonal diversity was possibly underestimated.

The sequencing here drew on peripheral blood, taken 28 days after the second AZD1222 dose. This sequence was found in an adult who received the AZD1222 COVID-19 vaccine. The V call is TRBV9, the J call TRBJ2-3, with a tentative D call TRBD1 (6 bases). The CDR3 is CASSVESQGRDTQYF. The DNA for the CDR3 is TGTGCCAGCAGCGTAGAGAGCCAGGGGCGGGATACGCAGTATTTT.